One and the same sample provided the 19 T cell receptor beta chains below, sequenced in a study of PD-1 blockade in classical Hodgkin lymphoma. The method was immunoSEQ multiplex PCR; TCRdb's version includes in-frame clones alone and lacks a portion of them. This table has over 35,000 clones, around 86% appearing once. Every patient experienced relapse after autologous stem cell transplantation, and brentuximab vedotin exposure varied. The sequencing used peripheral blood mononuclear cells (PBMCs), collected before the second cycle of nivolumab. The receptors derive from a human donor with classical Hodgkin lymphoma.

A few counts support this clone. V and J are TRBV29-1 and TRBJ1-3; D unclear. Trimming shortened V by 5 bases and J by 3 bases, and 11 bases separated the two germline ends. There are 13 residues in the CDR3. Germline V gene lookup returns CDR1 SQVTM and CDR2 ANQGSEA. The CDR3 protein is CSVRKASGNTIYF. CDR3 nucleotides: TGCAGCGTTAGAAAGGCAAGTGGAAACACCATATATTTT.

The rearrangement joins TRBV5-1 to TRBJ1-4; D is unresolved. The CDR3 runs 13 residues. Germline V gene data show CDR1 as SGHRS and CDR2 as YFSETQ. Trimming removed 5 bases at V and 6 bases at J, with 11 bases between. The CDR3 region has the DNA TGCGCCAGCAGTAGGCAGTTGGATGAAAAACTGTTTTTT. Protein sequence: CASSRQLDEKLFF.

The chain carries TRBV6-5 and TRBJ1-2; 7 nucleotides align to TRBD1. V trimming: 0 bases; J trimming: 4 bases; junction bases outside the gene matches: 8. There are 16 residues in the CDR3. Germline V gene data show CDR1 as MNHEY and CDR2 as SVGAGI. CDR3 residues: CASSYSGGRGGYGYTF. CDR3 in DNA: TGTGCCAGCAGTTACTCTGGGGGCAGGGGGGGCTATGGCTACACCTTC.

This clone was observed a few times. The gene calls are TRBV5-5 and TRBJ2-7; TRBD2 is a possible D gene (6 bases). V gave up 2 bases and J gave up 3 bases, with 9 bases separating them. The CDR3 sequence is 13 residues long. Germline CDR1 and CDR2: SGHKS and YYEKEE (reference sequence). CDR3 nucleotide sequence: TGTGCCAGCAGCTTTTCGGGGGACTACGAGCAGTACTTC. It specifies CASSFSGDYEQYF.

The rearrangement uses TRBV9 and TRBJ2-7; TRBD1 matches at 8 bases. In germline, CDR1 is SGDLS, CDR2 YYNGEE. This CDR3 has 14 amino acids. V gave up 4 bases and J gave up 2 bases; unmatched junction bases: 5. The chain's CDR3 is CASSPRQGTYEQYF. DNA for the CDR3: TGTGCCAGCAGCCCTCGACAGGGGACCTACGAGCAGTACTTC.

The CDR3 loop is CASSRDSGAPYEQYF. The CDR3 region has the DNA TGCGCCAGCAGTCGAGATAGCGGAGCTCCCTACGAGCAGTACTTC. This chain uses TRBV5-1 with TRBJ2-7; maybe TRBD2 (6 bases). V was shortened by 5 bases and J by 2 bases, with 17 bases between the two germline ends. The CDR3 totals 15 residues. Germline CDR1 is SGHRS and CDR2 is YFSETQ.

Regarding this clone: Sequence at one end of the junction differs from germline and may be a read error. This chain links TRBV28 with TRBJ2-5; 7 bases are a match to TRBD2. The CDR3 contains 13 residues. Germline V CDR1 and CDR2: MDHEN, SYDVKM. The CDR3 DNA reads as TGTGCCAGCAGTTCCCCCTCCCCTAGCGGCTGCGACTTC. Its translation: CASSSPSPSGCDF.

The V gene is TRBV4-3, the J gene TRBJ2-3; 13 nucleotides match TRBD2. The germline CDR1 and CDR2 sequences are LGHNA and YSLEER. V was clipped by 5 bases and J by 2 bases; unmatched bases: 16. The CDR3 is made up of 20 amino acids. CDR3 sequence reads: CASSAHTGTSGDSSTDTQYF. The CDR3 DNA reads TGCGCCAGCAGCGCGCACACCGGGACTAGCGGGGACTCTTCCACAGATACGCAGTATTTT.

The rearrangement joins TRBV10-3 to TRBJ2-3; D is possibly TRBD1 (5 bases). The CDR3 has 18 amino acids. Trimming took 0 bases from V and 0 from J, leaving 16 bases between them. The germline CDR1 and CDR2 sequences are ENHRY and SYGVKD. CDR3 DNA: TGTGCCATCAGTGAGTCGAGGACACCCCTCGGTAGCACAGATACGCAGTATTTT. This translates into CAISESRTPLGSTDTQYF.

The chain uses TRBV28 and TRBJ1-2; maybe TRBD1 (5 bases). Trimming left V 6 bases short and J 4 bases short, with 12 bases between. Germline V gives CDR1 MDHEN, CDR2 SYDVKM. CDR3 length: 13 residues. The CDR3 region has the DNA TGTGCCAGCAGACCAGGGTCTACCTATGGCTACACCTTC. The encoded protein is CASRPGSTYGYTF.

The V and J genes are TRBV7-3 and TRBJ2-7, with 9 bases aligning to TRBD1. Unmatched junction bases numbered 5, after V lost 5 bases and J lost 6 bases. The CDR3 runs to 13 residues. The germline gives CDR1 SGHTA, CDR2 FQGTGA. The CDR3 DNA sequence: TGTGCCAGCAGCGCGACAGGGGGGAGCGAGCAGTACTTC. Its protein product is CASSATGGSEQYF.

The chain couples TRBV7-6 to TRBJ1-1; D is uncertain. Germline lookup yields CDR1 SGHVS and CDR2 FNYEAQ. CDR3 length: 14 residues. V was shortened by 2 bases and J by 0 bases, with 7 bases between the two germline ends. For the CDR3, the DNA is TGTGCCAGCAGCTTATCACAAATGAACACTGAAGCTTTCTTT. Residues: CASSLSQMNTEAFF.

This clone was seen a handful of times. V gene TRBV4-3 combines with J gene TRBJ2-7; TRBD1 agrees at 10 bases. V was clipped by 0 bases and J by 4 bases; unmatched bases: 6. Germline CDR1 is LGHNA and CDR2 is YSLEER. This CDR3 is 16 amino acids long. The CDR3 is CASSQESWGQGYEQYF. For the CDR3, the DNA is TGCGCCAGCAGCCAAGAATCTTGGGGACAGGGGTACGAGCAGTACTTC.

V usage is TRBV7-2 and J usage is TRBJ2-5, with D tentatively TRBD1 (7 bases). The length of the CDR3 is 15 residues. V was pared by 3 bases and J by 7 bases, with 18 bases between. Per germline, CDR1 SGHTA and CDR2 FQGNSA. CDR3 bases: TGTGCCAGCAGCTTCCTCACGGGCCAGGGGGGGACCCAGTACTTC. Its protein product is CASSFLTGQGGTQYF.

DNA of the CDR3: TGTGCCAGCAGTGTGGGGACTAGGTATGAGCAGTTCTTC. This gives the protein CASSVGTRYEQFF. The chain combines TRBV6-5 with TRBJ2-1, with 8 bases that match TRBD2. This CDR3 has 13 amino acids. Germline CDR1 reads MNHEY; CDR2 reads SVGAGI. V was pared by 5 bases and J by 8 bases, with 5 bases of the junction left unmatched.

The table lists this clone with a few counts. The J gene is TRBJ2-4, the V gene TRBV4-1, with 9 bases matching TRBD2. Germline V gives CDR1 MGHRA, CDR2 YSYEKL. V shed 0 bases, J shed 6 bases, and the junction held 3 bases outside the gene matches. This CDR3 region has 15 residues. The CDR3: CASSQDSGRTNIQYF. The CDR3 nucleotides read TGCGCCAGCAGCCAAGATAGCGGGAGAACAAACATTCAGTACTTC.

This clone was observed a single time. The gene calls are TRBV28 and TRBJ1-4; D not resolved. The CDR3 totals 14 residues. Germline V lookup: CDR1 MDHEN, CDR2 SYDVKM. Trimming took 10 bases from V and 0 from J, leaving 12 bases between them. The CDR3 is CATVRAATNEKLFF. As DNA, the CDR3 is TGTGCCACCGTTAGGGCAGCAACTAATGAAAAACTGTTTTTT.

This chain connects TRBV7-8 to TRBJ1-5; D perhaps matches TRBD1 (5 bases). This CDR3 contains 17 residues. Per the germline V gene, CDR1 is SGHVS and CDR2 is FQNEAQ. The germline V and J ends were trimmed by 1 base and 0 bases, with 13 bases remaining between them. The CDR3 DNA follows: TGTGCCAGCAGCTTAGTAGGCCAGGGATATAGCAATCAGCCCCAGCATTTT. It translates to CASSLVGQGYSNQPQHF.

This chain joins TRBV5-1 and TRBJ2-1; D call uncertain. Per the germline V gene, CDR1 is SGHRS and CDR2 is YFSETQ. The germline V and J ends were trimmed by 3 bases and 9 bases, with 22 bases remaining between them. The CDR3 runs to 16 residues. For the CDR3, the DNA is TGCGCCAGCAGCTACGAGGCTCTTGTGTCGAGACGTGAGCAGTTCTTC. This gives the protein CASSYEALVSRREQFF.